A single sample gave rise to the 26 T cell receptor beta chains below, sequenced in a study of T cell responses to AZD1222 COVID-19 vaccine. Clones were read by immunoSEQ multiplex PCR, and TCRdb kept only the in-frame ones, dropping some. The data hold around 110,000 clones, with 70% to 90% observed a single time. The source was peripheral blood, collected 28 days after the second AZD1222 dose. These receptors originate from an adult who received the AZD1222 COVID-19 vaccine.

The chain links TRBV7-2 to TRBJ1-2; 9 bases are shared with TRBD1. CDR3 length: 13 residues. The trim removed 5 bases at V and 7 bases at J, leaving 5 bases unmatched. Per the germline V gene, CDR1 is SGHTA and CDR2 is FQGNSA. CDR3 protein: CASSQTGGIGYTF. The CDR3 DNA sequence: TGTGCCAGCAGCCAAACAGGGGGCATTGGCTACACCTTC.

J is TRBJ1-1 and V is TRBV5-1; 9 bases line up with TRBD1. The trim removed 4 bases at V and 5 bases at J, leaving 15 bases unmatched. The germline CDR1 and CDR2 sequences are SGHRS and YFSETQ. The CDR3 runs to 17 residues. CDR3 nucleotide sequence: TGCGCCAGCAGCGGGTCCCGGACAGGGGAATGGTGGACTGAAGCTTTCTTT. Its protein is CASSGSRTGEWWTEAFF.

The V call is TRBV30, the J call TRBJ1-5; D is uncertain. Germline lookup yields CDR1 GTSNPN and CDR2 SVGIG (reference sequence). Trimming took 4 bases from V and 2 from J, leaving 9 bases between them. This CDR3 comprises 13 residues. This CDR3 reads CAWKPQGNQPQHF. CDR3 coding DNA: TGTGCCTGGAAACCGCAGGGCAATCAGCCCCAGCATTTT.

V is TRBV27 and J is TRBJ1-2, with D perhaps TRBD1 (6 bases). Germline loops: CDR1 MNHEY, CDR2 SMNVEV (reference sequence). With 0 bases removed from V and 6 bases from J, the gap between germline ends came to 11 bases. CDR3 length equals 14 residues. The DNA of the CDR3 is TGTGCCAGCAGTTTATCGGGGGGCAGGGATGGCTACACCTTC. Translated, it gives CASSLSGGRDGYTF.

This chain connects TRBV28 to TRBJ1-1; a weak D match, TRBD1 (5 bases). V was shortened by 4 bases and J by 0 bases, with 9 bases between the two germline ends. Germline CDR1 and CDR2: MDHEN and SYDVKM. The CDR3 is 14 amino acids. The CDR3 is CASSWGTVNTEAFF. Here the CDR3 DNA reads TGTGCCAGCAGTTGGGGGACGGTGAACACTGAAGCTTTCTTT.

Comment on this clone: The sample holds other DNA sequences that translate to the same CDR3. The DNA of the CDR3 is TGTGCCAGCAGCCCCCCGGGGGGCACTGAAGCTTTCTTT. Its protein is CASSPPGGTEAFF. The chain uses TRBV7-9 and TRBJ1-1, with D possibly matching TRBD1 (5 bases). With 5 bases removed from V and 4 bases from J, the gap between germline ends came to 11 bases. In germline, CDR1 is SEHNR, CDR2 FQNEAQ (reference sequence). The CDR3 is made up of 13 amino acids.

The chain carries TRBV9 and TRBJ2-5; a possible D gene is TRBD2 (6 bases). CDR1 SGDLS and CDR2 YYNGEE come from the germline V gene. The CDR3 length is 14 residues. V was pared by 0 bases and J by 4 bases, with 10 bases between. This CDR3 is CASSVGRRGETQYF. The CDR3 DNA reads TGTGCCAGCAGCGTAGGCAGGAGGGGAGAGACCCAGTACTTC.

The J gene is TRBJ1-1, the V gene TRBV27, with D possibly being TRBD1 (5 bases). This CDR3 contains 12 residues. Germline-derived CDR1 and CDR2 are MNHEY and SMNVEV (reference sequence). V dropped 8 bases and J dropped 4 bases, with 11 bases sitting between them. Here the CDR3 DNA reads TGTGCCAGCCGGGGGAGGGGCACTGAAGCTTTCTTT. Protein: CASRGRGTEAFF.

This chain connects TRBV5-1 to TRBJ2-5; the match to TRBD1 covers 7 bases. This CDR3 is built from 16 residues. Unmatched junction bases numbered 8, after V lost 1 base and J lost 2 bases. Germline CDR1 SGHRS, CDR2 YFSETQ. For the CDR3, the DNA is TGCGCCAGCAGCTTGTTCTCAGGGGGTCGTCAAGAGACCCAGTACTTC. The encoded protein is CASSLFSGGRQETQYF.

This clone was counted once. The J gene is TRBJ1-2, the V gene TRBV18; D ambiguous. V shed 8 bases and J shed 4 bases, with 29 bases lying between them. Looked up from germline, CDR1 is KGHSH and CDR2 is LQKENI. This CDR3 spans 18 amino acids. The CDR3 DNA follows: TGTGCCAGCAACTCCCAGTCGGCAGTCGGTAGCTACCCCTATGGCTACACCTTC. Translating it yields CASNSQSAVGSYPYGYTF.

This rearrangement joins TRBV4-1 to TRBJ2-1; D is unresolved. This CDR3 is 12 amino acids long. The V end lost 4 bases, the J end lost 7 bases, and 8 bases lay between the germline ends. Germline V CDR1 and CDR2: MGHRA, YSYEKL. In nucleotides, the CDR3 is TGCGCCAGCAGCCTAGTCAGGAATGAGCAGTTCTTC. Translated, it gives CASSLVRNEQFF.

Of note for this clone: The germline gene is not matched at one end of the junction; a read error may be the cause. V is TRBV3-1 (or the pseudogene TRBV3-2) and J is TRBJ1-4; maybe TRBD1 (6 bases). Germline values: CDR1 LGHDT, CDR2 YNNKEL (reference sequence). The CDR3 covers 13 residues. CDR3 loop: CASSQLRGQAVAF. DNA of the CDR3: TGTGCCAGCAGCCAACTCCGGGGGCAGGCCGTTGCTTTT.

CDR3 in DNA: TGTGCCAGCAGCTTGGGGGCAGGTCCCTACGAGCAGTACTTC. The encoded protein is CASSLGAGPYEQYF. The chain employs TRBV5-6 and TRBJ2-7; D is ambiguous. The V end lost 0 bases, the J end lost 2 bases, and 9 bases lay between the germline ends. Germline values: CDR1 SGHDT, CDR2 YYEEEE. This CDR3 has 14 residues.

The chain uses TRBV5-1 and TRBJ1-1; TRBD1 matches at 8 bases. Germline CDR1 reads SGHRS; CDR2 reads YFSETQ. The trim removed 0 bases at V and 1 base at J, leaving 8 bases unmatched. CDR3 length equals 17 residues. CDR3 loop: CASSLGPGQATNTEAFF. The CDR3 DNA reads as TGCGCCAGCAGCTTGGGGCCGGGACAGGCGACGAACACTGAAGCTTTCTTT.

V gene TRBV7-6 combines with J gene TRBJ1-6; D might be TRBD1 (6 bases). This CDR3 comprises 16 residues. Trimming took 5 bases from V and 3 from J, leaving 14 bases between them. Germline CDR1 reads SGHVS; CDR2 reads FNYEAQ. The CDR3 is CASSATGDVYNSPLHF. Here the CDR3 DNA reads TGTGCCAGCAGCGCGACAGGAGACGTCTATAATTCACCCCTCCACTTT.

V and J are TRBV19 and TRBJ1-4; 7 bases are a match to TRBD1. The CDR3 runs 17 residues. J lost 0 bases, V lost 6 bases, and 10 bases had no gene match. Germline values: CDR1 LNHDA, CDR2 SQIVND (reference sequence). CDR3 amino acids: CASRKGDSYATNEKLFF. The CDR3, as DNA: TGTGCCAGTAGGAAAGGGGACAGCTATGCAACTAATGAAAAACTGTTTTTT.

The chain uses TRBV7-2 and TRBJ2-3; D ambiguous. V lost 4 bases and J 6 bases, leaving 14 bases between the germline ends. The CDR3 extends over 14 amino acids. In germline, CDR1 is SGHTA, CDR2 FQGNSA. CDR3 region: CASSSSGVVDTQYF. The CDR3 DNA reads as TGTGCCAGCAGCTCCTCAGGAGTCGTGGATACGCAGTATTTT. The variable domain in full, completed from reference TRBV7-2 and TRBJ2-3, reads GAGVSQSPSNKVTEKGKDVELRCDPISGHTALYWYRQSLGQGLEFLIYFQGNSAPDKSGLPSDRFSAERTGGSVSTLTIQRTQQEDSAVYLCASSSSGVVDTQYFGPGTRLTVL.

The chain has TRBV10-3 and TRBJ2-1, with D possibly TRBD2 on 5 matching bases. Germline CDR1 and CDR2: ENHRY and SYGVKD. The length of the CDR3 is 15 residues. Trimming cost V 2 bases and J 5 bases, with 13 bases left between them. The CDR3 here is CAISERERLDNEQFF. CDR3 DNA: TGTGCCATCAGTGAGAGGGAGAGGCTTGACAATGAGCAGTTCTTC.

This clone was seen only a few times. The CDR3 region has the DNA TGTGCCAGCAGCTTCTCAGGGGGAAGGAATGAGCAGTTCTTC. This gives the protein CASSFSGGRNEQFF. The genes are TRBV7-2 and TRBJ2-1, with TRBD1 matching over 7 bases. J gave up 7 bases and V 3 bases, and 6 bases lay outside the gene matches. CDR1 SGHTA and CDR2 FQGNSA come from the germline V gene. The length of the CDR3 is 14 residues.

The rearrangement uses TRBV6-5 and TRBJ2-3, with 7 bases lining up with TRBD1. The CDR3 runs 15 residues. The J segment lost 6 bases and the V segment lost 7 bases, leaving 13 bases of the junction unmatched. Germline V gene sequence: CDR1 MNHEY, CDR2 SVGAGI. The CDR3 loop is CASTPTGLSGDTQYF. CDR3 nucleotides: TGTGCCAGCACCCCGACAGGGCTGTCGGGGGATACGCAGTATTTT.

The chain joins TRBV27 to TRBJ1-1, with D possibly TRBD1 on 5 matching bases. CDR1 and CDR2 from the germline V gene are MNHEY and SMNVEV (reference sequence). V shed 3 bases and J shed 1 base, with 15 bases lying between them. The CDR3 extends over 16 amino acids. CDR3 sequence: CASSFSPGPRNTEAFF. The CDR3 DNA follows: TGTGCCAGCAGTTTCTCACCGGGACCCAGGAACACTGAAGCTTTCTTT.

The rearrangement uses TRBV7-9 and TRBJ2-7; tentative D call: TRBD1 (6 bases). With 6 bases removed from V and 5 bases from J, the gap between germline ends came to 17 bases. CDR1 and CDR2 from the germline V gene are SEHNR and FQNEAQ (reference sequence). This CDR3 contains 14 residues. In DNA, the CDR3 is TGTGCCAGCAGTCCTCAGGGGAAAGGGAACGAGCAGTACTTC. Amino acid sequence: CASSPQGKGNEQYF. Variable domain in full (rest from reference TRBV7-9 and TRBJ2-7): DTGVSQNPRHKITKRGQNVTFRCDPISEHNRLYWYRQTLGQGPEFLTYFQNEAQLEKSRLLSDRFSAERPKGSFSTLEIQRTEQGDSAMYLCASSPQGKGNEQYFGPGTRLTVT.

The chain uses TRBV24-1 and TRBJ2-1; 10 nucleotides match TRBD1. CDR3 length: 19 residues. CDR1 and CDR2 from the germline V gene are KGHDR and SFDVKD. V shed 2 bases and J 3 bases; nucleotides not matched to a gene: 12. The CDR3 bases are TGTGCCACCAGTGATTCGAGGGGTTCGACAGGGGGCGGCTACAATGAGCAGTTCTTC. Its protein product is CATSDSRGSTGGGYNEQFF.

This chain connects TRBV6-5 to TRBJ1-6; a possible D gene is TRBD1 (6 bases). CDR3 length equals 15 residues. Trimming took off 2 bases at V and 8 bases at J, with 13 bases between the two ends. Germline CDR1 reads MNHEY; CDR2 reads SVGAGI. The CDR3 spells CASSYGGGTDSPLHF. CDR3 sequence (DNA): TGTGCCAGCAGTTACGGCGGGGGCACGGATTCACCCCTCCACTTT.

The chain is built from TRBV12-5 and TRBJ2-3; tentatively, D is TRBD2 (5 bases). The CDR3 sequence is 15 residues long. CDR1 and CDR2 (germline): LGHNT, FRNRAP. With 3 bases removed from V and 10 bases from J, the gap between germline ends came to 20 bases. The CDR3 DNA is TGTGCTAGTGGTTTACGGCCCCGTGGGAGTGTTGCGCAGTATTTT. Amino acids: CASGLRPRGSVAQYF.

CDR3 amino acids: CASSSGTGYYEQYF. For the CDR3, the DNA is TGTGCCAGCAGTTCCGGGACAGGGTACTACGAGCAGTACTTC. V is TRBV27 and J is TRBJ2-7, with TRBD1 identical over 9 bases. Germline loops: CDR1 MNHEY, CDR2 SMNVEV (reference sequence). The CDR3 sequence is 14 residues long. Trimming removed 4 bases from V and 3 bases from J; junction bases left unmatched: 4.